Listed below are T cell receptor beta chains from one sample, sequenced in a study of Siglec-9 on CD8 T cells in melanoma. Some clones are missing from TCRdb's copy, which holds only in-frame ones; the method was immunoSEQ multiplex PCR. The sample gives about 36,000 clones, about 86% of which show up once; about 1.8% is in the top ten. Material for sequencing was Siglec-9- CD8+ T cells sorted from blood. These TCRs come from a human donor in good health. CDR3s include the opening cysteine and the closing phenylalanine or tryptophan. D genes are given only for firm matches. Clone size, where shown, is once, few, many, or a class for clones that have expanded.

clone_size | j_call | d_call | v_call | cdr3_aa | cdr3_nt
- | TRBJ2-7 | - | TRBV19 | CASSIFDGRSYEQYF | TGTGCCAGTAGTATATTCGACGGGAGATCCTACGAGCAGTACTTC
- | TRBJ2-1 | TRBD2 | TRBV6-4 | CASSDSSGAFSEQFF | TGTGCCAGCAGTGACTCAAGCGGGGCTTTTTCGGAGCAGTTCTTC
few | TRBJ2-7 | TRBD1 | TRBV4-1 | CASSRGVMGQSTYEQYF | TGCGCCAGCAGCCGAGGAGTAATGGGACAGTCAACCTACGAGCAGTACTTC
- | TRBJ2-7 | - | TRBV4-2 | CASSQESGPPYEQYF | TGTGCCAGCAGCCAAGAGTCGGGGCCCCCCTACGAGCAGTACTTC
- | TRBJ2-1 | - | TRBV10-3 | CAISESKPRVTDEQFF | TGTGCCATCAGTGAGTCGAAGCCCAGGGTGACCGATGAGCAGTTCTTC
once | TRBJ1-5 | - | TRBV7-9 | CASSPREGSNQPQHF | TGTGCCAGCAGCCCCAGGGAGGGGAGCAATCAGCCCCAGCATTTT
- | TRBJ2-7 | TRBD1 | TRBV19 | CASSEGQGWGEQYF | TGTGCCAGTAGTGAAGGACAGGGATGGGGCGAGCAGTACTTC
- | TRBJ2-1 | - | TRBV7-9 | CASSPAWGLYNEQFF | TGTGCCAGCAGTCCCGCGTGGGGACTCTACAATGAGCAGTTCTTC
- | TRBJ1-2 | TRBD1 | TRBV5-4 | CASSWGDRAFYGYTF | TGTGCCAGCAGCTGGGGGGACAGAGCCTTCTATGGCTACACCTTC
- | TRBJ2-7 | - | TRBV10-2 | CASLKAQTVSYEQYF | TGCGCCAGCCTCAAGGCCCAGACAGTCTCCTACGAGCAGTACTTC
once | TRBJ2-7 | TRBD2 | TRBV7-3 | CASSLLAGPYEQYF | TGTGCCAGCAGCCTACTAGCGGGCCCCTACGAGCAGTACTTC
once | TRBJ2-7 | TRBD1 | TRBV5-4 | CASSSGQSYEQYF | TGTGCCAGCAGCTCGGGACAGTCCTACGAGCAGTACTTC
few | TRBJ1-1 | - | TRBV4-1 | CASSPILTANTEAFF | TGCGCCAGCAGCCCCATCTTGACAGCGAACACTGAAGCTTTCTTT
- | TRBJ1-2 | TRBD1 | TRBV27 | CASGRTGGADGYTF | TGTGCCAGCGGTCGGACAGGGGGCGCAGATGGCTACACCTTC
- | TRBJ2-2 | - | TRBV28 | CASSLKEGYTGELFF | TGTGCCAGCAGTTTAAAGGAGGGGTACACCGGGGAGCTGTTTTTT
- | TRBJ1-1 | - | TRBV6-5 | CASKTAGEGGTEAFF | TGTGCCAGCAAAACTGCAGGCGAGGGGGGCACTGAAGCTTTCTTT
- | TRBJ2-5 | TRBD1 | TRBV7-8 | CASSLEQGEETQYF | TGTGCCAGCAGCTTAGAACAGGGGGAGGAGACCCAGTACTTC
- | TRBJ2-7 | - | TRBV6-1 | CASSEDRIEQYF | TGTGCCAGCAGTGAAGACAGGATCGAGCAGTACTTC
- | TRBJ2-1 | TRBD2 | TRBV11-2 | CASSLVGRGVLDEQFF | TGTGCCAGCAGCTTAGTGGGGCGGGGGGTCCTCGATGAGCAGTTCTTC
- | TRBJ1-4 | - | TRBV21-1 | CASSKPGQGEKLFF | TGTGCCAGCAGCAAACCGGGACAGGGCGAAAAACTGTTTTTT
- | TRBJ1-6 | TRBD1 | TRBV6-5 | CASRILTGGDSPLHF | TGTGCCAGCAGAATATTGACAGGGGGAGATTCACCCCTCCACTTT
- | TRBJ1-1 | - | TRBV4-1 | CASSQEARMNTEAFF | TGCGCCAGCAGCCAAGAAGCCAGAATGAACACTGAAGCTTTCTTT
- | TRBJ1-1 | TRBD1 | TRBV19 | CASSPRTGVNTEAFF | TGTGCCAGTAGTCCCAGGACAGGGGTGAACACTGAAGCTTTCTTT
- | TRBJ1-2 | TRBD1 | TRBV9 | CASSVARTGDGYGYTF | TGTGCCAGCAGCGTAGCCCGGACAGGGGATGGGTATGGCTACACCTTC
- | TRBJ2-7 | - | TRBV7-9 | CASSLAVRRGEQYF | TGTGCCAGCAGTCTGGCGGTTAGGAGGGGCGAGCAGTACTTC
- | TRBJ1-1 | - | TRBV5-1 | CASSFTGTEAFF | TGCGCCAGCAGCTTCACGGGGACTGAAGCTTTCTTT
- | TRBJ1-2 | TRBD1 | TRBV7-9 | CASSSGRGRDGYTF | TGTGCCAGCAGCTCCGGCAGGGGGCGGGATGGCTACACCTTC
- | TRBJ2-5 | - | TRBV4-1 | CASRRSGKGQETQYF | TGCGCCAGCAGAAGATCAGGGAAGGGCCAAGAGACCCAGTACTTC
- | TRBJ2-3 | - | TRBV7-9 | CASSPPGPRGLNF | TGTGCCAGCAGCCCTCCTGGGCCACGGGGCTTGAATTTT
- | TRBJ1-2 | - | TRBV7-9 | CASSLAVEGSGYTF | TGTGCCAGCAGCTTAGCGGTGGAGGGATCTGGCTACACCTTC
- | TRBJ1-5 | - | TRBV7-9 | CASSLPGNQPQHF | TGTGCCAGCAGCTTACCCGGCAATCAGCCCCAGCATTTT
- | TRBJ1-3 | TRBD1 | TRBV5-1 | CASSLSQGASGNTIYF | TGCGCCAGCAGCTTGAGTCAGGGGGCTTCTGGAAACACCATATATTTT
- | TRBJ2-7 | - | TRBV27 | CASAGSGTAYEQYF | TGTGCCAGCGCCGGGAGCGGGACAGCCTACGAGCAGTACTTC
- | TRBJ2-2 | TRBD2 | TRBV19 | CASSGLAGFESGELFF | TGTGCCAGTAGTGGACTAGCGGGATTCGAGTCTGGGGAGCTGTTTTTT
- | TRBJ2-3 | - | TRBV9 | CASSVGEGTQYF | TGTGCCAGCAGCGTAGGGGAAGGAACGCAGTATTTT
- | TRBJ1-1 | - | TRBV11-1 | CASSHRSTEAFF | TGTGCCAGCAGCCATAGGTCCACTGAAGCTTTCTTT
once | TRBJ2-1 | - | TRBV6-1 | CASSEGGPYNEQFF | TGTGCCAGCAGTGAGGGGGGTCCCTACAATGAGCAGTTCTTC
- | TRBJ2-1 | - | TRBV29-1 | CSVPGPRYSYNEQFF | TGCAGCGTTCCTGGTCCTCGCTACTCCTACAATGAGCAGTTCTTC
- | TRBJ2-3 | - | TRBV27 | CASSLSTLRTGTDTQYF | TGTGCCAGCAGTTTATCCACGCTTAGGACCGGCACAGATACGCAGTATTTT
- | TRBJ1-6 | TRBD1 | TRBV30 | CAWDRGGDSPLHF | TGTGCCTGGGACAGGGGAGGGGATTCACCCCTCCACTTT
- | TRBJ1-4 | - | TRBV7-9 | CASSLPPQGSNEKLFF | TGTGCCAGCAGCTTACCCCCACAGGGTTCAAATGAAAAACTGTTTTTT
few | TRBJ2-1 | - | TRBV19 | CASSIFAKSNEQFF | TGTGCCAGTAGTATTTTCGCCAAATCCAATGAGCAGTTCTTC
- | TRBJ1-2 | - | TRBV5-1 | CASRTGTELYGYTF | TGCGCCAGCAGGACCGGGACGGAGCTCTATGGCTACACCTTC
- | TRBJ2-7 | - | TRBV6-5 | CASSYSKVGEQYF | TGTGCCAGCAGTTACTCGAAGGTGGGGGAGCAGTACTTC
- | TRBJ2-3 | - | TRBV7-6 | CASNNGPPEGDTQYF | TGTGCCAGCAACAACGGGCCTCCGGAGGGGGATACGCAGTATTTT
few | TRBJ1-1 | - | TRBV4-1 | CASSQPLKVNTEAFF | TGCGCCAGCAGCCAACCTCTGAAGGTGAACACTGAAGCTTTCTTT
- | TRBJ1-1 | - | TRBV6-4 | CASTLGEGMNTEAFF | TGTGCCAGCACCCTAGGAGAGGGGATGAACACTGAAGCTTTCTTT
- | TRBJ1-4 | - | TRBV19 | CASSVRGTANEKLFF | TGTGCCAGTAGTGTCAGGGGCACGGCTAATGAAAAACTGTTTTTT
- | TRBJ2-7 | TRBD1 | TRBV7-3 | CASSPGQGAYEQYF | TGTGCCAGCAGCCCGGGACAGGGGGCTTACGAGCAGTACTTC
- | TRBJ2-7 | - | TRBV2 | CASMNAYEQYF | TGTGCCAGCATGAACGCCTACGAGCAGTACTTC
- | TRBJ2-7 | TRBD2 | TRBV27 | CASSDPGGYEQYF | TGTGCCAGCAGTGATCCGGGAGGATACGAGCAGTACTTC
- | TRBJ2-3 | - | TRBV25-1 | CASSDRDTQYF | TGTGCCAGCAGTGATCGAGATACGCAGTATTTT
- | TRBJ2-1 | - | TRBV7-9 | CASSLVAAGPEQFF | TGTGCCAGCAGCTTAGTAGCGGCGGGGCCAGAGCAGTTCTTC
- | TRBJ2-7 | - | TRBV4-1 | CASSQPYEEEQYF | TGCGCCAGCAGCCAGCCTTACGAAGAGGAGCAGTACTTC
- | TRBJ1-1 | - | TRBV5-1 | CASSQTTVMNTEAFF | TGCGCCAGCAGCCAGACGACAGTTATGAACACTGAAGCTTTCTTT